The clone carrying this T cell receptor beta chain showed up many times. Individual cDNA molecules were tagged with unique molecular identifiers, the study reported. TCRdb independently ran MiXCR on the 5' RACE reads; one entry per CDR3 protein. In the table there are about 68,000 distinct CDR3 sequences, 9.5% to 15% of which are singletons. The data originate from a study of early T cells in non-severe SARS-CoV-2 infection. CDR1 KGHSH and CDR2 LQKENI come from the germline V gene. Trimming shortened V by 3 bases and J by 11 bases, and 11 bases separated the two germline ends. The CDR3 spans 13 residues.

The chain recombines TRBV18 with TRBJ1-6; the D is unclear. The TCR sequence derives from an adult who was a healthcare worker with PCR-confirmed SARS-CoV-2 infection or an uninfected control (not recorded which). Sequenced: whole blood. CDR3 amino acids: CASSPSQEPPLHF. CDR3 nucleotides: TGTGCCAGCTCACCGTCTCAGGAACCACCCCTCCACTTT.